The entry below gives a single T cell receptor (beta chain) sequence along with its context. Its antigen is not known. With V trimmed by 4 bases and J by 9 bases, 6 bases remained unmatched. In germline, CDR1 is SGHKS, CDR2 YYEKEE (reference sequence). The CDR3 length is 13 residues. Assay: immunoSEQ multiplex PCR; the TCRdb copy retains only in-frame clones and omits some. The table lists about 46,000 clones, around 80% of them singletons. This sample was included in a study of PD-1 blockade in classical Hodgkin lymphoma. Every patient relapsed after autologous stem cell transplantation, and brentuximab vedotin exposure varied. Under best response, outcomes were complete response, partial response or progressive disease. General observations from the study: Diversity similar to that of newly diagnosed patients was seen at baseline in complete responders. A reduction in baseline TCR diversity was reportedly seen in newly diagnosed patients relative to healthy donors.

This chain connects TRBV5-5 to TRBJ2-7, with 11 bases lining up with TRBD1. This receptor was taken from a human donor with classical Hodgkin lymphoma. Sequencing was performed on peripheral blood mononuclear cells (PBMCs), taken before the second cycle of nivolumab. CDR3 nucleotide sequence: TGTGCCAGCAGCCTTCGGACAGGGGGCGTGCAGTACTTC. It specifies CASSLRTGGVQYF.